This T cell receptor (beta chain) was profiled in a study of cytomegalovirus exposure and HLA in healthy donors (TCRdb year 2017). Describing the broader study: According to an earlier analysis of 587 of the donors, about 179 million T cells yielded over 100 million unique TCR beta sequences and 276 Gb of sequence data. An early release that covered some 640 HLA-typed donors contained about 300 gigabases of sequencing data and 80 million or so unique TCR sequences. The study combined high-throughput TCR immunosequencing, statistical association of individual TCRs with disease status, and machine learning to predict cytomegalovirus infection status. The study was designed to test whether signatures of past pathogen exposure could be identified by cataloging public T cell receptors. Donor age, sex, ethnicity and CMV serostatus were compiled together with the repertoire data. A later genetic analysis took genome-wide SNP genotypes for about three fifths of the 666 donors and used that subset as a discovery cohort. The study profiled the T cell repertoires of 500 to 800 subjects by immunosequencing and related them to cytomegalovirus serostatus. Both class I and class II loci were covered by HLA typing, at four-digit resolution. In the later analysis, no new phenotypic data were used to find candidate immune exposures; instead, reliance was placed on TCR beta sequences and their occurrence across donors. In a later analysis, previously published TCR beta repertoires from 666 donors were re-analyzed and high-resolution HLA genotyping was added so that TCR occurrence patterns could be studied. Several DR-DQ haplotypes were treated as single units for association and clustering because of strong linkage in the cohort. Of the 350 to 400 genotyped donors, roughly 85% fell in the genetic ancestry cluster associated with self-reported Caucasian donors. A separate validation cohort of more than 100 different subjects was used in addition to the roughly 670-subject first cohort. All discovery cohort repertoires had been generated using a single sequencing platform. Among 398 genotyped donors of the cohort, an average of approximately 240,000 unique TCR beta nucleotide sequences was sequenced per donor, of which about 19% were non-productive. In an earlier analysis of around 540 of the donors, high-throughput TCR beta sequencing was used to judge whether each TCR beta V gene segment behaved as functional or pseudogenic. The number of donors typed differed by locus, with roughly 629-640 for A, B, C, DRB1 and DQB1, 522 for DQA1, 606 for DPA1, and some 440 for DPB1. The investigation overall reported the following: The only immune exposure information available for the cohort was CMV serostatus. Specific HLA alleles were associated with more than 15,000 TCR beta sequences at a false discovery rate of 0.05 in a later analysis. A further reported finding was that TCR beta sequences accurately predicted the HLA-A and HLA-B alleles for most subjects in the first cohort. Compared with the approximately 600-donor mean, donors in an Asian-associated ancestry cluster had fewer N-insertions in productive TCRs, according to a later genetic analysis. A few of the identified cytomegalovirus-associated TCR beta chains were confirmed in vitro to be specific for cytomegalovirus antigens. Linkage disequilibrium might explain the correlated functional status among segregating V segments, but an unknown experimental factor could not be excluded. Roughly uniform sequencing depth across donors was assumed in presence/absence analyses, although this assumption may not hold. A later genetic analysis associated a missense DCLRE1C variant with V-gene and J-gene trimming of TCR beta chains, and an independent cohort replicated the association. A later analysis found that most CMV-associated TCR beta chains appeared HLA-restricted, with HLA associations seemingly driven largely by CMV exposure. In a later analysis, several top co-occurrence clusters were reported to appear linked to parvovirus B19, influenza, CMV and Epstein-Barr virus. Some IMGT-functional V segments, including TRBV6-2 and TRBV6-3, could not be told apart with the 87-base-pair reads, so those segments were excluded. A later analysis found that HLA-associated TCR beta chains were more clonally expanded and had lower generation probabilities than equally common non-associated chains. Because counts were too low, about 17 rarely observed V segments, including chromosome 9 orphons, were excluded from the earlier analysis of 587 of the donors. Assigning TCR associations to individual alleles was difficult when HLA alleles, especially DR and DQ, strongly co-occurred. According to a later analysis, TCR association rates differed among HLA loci, with DRB1 alleles showing the most associated TCRs and HLA-C alleles showing the fewest. The sequencing pipeline was judged likely to have produced a cluster of highly shared sequence variants as a technical artifact. This cohort had only TCR beta chains sequenced, and the lack of alpha or paired-chain data limited which features could be detected. In both the original and validation cohorts, the classifier was reported to diagnose cytomegalovirus status with high specificity and sensitivity. Because some donors lacked HLA typing at each locus, the association tests relied only on the typed subset. Across donors, most TCR sequences were observed very rarely, whereas some public TCRs were present in many individuals. An earlier analysis of 587 of the donors showed that most TCR beta V segments appeared in productive rearrangements either about 87% or about 30% of the time, which broadly matched IMGT annotations. In the study, 150 to 200 TCR beta chains were listed as associated with cytomegalovirus. According to the authors, the approach could potentially be generalized to other disease states and immunological phenotypes.

The cohort consisted of hundreds of healthy bone marrow donors. At the time of sampling, every cohort member was nominally healthy, though immune exposures that went unrecorded were likely present. The donor was CMV seropositive and was included in the group of approximately 310 seropositive cohort members. Every donor gave a peripheral blood sample, and the peripheral blood mononuclear cells from that sample were used for TCR beta sequencing. The Qiagen DNeasy Blood Extraction Kit was used to extract genomic DNA from the blood cell samples. The CDR3 goes from the cysteine to the phenylalanine over 13 residues. The read is trimmed to its CDR3 DNA, 39 bases read in frame from base 1. The trim is 3 bases for V and 7 bases for J, with a gap of 9 bases between the germline ends. CDR1 and CDR2, per the germline V gene, are SGHTA and FQGNSA. This clone was recorded a few times. Its antigen is not yet known. Nothing much larger sits one base from this clone, and base qualities are not available.

The method behind the library was the immunoSEQ multiplex PCR assay. The multiplex PCR relied on a mix of 60 forward primers for TCR Vbeta segments and 13 reverse primers for TCR Jbeta segments. The CDR3 region of rearranged TCR beta genes was amplified from genomic DNA with a multiplex PCR assay. On the Illumina HiSeq System, the amplified TCR beta libraries were sequenced as 87-base-pair reads. The paper's processing steps were these. A later analysis counted approximately 84 million unique TCR beta chains across the 700 or so repertoires, and roughly 11 million of these chains were shared by at least two donors. Raw reads were error-corrected and collapsed into unique sequences with a nearest-neighbor algorithm that merged closely related sequences to remove PCR and sequencing errors. Alignment of CDR3 sequences to IMGT reference sequences was used to assign V, D and J gene segments. For a sequence to be retained, a match of at least six nucleotides was required to both a V gene segment and a J gene segment. A rearrangement counted as productive if the CDR3 had no stop codons and remained in frame with V and J, and every other rearrangement counted as non-productive. Following IMGT convention, CDR3 was defined as the stretch from the second conserved V-encoded cysteine up to the conserved J-encoded phenylalanine. The earlier analysis of 587 of the donors excluded sequences that lacked an unambiguous match to a single V gene segment. An earlier analysis of a few hundred of the donors called V segments functional above 56.7% productive rearrangements and segregating when the between-donor standard deviation exceeded 5%. To diagnose cytomegalovirus status from the catalog of TCR beta chain sequences, a statistical classification framework was built. A later analysis assigned V and J genes by comparing TCR nucleotide sequences with IMGT/GENE-DB human TR gene sequences. The TCRdist pipeline was used in a later analysis to assign CDR3 sequences and most-parsimonious VDJ recombination scenarios. A later analysis defined each TCR beta chain by its CDR3 amino acid sequence plus V-gene family, and excluded reads lacking a unique V-gene family. In a later analysis, 500 to 650 highly shared, low-generation-probability nucleotide sequences were removed to address suspected cross-contamination and a sequencing artifact. In a later analysis, a clonal expansion index was calculated for each public chain from normalized within-repertoire ranks of inferred template counts. In a later analysis, generation probabilities were computed using a VDJ recombination model fitted to out-of-frame rearrangements, and the results were checked against IGoR. Hypergeometric tests were used in a later analysis to score TCR-TCR, TCR-HLA and TCR-CMV co-occurrence, with a repertoire-size bias correction applied to the TCR pairs. False discovery rates were estimated in a later analysis by permuting HLA or CMV assignments 20 times. In a later analysis, co-occurring TCRs were grouped using DBSCAN, with TCRdist sequence similarity added in when clustering inside HLA-allele-positive subsets. Repertoires with fewer than 30,000 or more than 120,000 public chains, plus five repertoires with anomalous nucleotide sharing, were excluded from co-occurrence clustering. The clones in this table, taken by TCRdb from immuneACCESS, are in-frame only. Not every clone is retained; where verified, under half of the shortfall comes from an unresolved V gene, and the cause of the rest is unknown. V and J calls and clone size are copied from that table; D and trimming were computed from the DNA. The sample contains about 150,000 clones, around 79% of them found a single time. The ten largest clones take up less than 8.5% of the sample.

Material for sequencing was PBMCs. The receptor's source is a young man in good health and CMV-seropositive. The chain joins TRBV7-2 to TRBJ1-4, with a weak D call of TRBD1 (5 bases match). The CDR3 loop reads CASSLGRGEKLFF. DNA sequence: TGTGCCAGCAGCTTGGGGAGGGGTGAAAAACTGTTTTTT.